The next 3 T cell receptor beta chains were all read from a single sample in a study of blood T cell repertoires in COVID-19. This table comes from immunoSEQ multiplex PCR, and its TCRdb copy is limited to in-frame clones, with some not included. Seen here are about 250,000 clones, about nine tenths observed once, and the top ten hold around 0.9%. What was sequenced was peripheral blood. These receptors were collected from a man aged 25 to 45 with COVID-19, enrolled during active disease.

J is TRBJ2-3 and V is TRBV5-5; a weak D match, TRBD1 (6 bases). The CDR3 runs 14 residues. Germline CDR1 is SGHKS and CDR2 is YYEKEE (reference sequence). V was trimmed by 2 bases and J by 0 bases, leaving 7 bases between them. The CDR3 protein is CASSFGQSTDTQYF. The CDR3, as DNA: TGTGCCAGCAGCTTTGGACAGAGCACAGATACGCAGTATTTT.

The chain couples TRBV29-1 to TRBJ1-1; TRBD1 matches 9 bases. The CDR3 length is 11 residues. In germline, CDR1 is SQVTM, CDR2 ANQGSEA. V lost 6 bases to trimming and J lost 10 bases; unmatched junction nucleotides: 6. The CDR3 sequence is CSVDTGGRAFF. CDR3 nucleotides: TGCAGCGTGGATACAGGGGGCAGAGCTTTCTTT.

The rearrangement links TRBV5-5 to TRBJ1-5, with D possibly being TRBD1 (5 bases). Trimming stripped 0 bases from V and 4 bases from J, with 14 bases between. This CDR3 is 16 amino acids long. CDR1 and CDR2 from the germline V gene are SGHKS and YYEKEE (reference sequence). The CDR3 DNA sequence: TGTGCCAGCAGCTTGGATGGGGCAAGCCAAAATCAGCCCCAGCATTTT. This translates into CASSLDGASQNQPQHF.